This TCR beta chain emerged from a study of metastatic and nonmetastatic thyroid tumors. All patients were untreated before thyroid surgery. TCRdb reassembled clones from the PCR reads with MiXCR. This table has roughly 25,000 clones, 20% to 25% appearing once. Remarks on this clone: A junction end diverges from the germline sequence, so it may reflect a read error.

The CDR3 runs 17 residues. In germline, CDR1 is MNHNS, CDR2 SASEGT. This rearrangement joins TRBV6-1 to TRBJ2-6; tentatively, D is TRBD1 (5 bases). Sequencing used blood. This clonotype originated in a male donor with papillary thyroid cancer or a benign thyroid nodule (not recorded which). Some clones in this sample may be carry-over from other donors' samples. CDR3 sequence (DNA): TGTGCCAGCAGTGAAGTTGCAGGTGCCTCTGGGGCCAACGTCCTTACTTTC. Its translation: CASSEVAGASGANVLTF.